Each of the 19 T cell receptor beta chains below was sequenced from the same sample in a study of shared clonotypes between healthy human individuals. The data were produced by immunoSEQ multiplex PCR, yet TCRdb's version contains in-frame clones alone and is incomplete. The repertoire holds around 750,000 clones, with under 80% as singletons. Input material: memory CD4+ T cells sorted from blood. Subset indicated: CD45RA-negative fraction. These receptors were obtained from a woman in her twenties or thirties in good health.

The rearrangement uses TRBV29-1 and TRBJ2-3, with 9 bases fitting TRBD2. Per the germline V gene, CDR1 is SQVTM and CDR2 is ANQGSEA. With V trimmed by 5 bases and J by 5 bases, 20 bases remained unmatched. CDR3 length: 18 amino acids. CDR3 bases: TGCAGCGTTTGGACAGTACCGACTATTAGCGGGAGAGGAGATACGCAGTATTTT. As protein: CSVWTVPTISGRGDTQYF.

The gene calls are TRBV30 and TRBJ2-1, with D maybe TRBD2 (5 bases). The CDR3 is 13 residues long. The V gene's germline CDR1 is GTSNPN and CDR2 SVGIG (reference sequence). Trimming took 2 bases from V and 5 from J, leaving 10 bases between them. CDR3 nucleotides: TGTGCCTGGAGTACCGGGGAAGACAATGAGCAGTTCTTC. Its translation: CAWSTGEDNEQFF.

The chain uses TRBV11-2 and TRBJ1-3; unclear D gene. CDR1 and CDR2 from the germline V gene are SGHAT and FQNNGV. The CDR3 runs 15 residues. V lost 2 bases to trimming and J lost 0 bases, with 8 bases between them. CDR3 loop: CASSLSPGSGNTIYF. CDR3 coding DNA: TGTGCCAGCAGCTTATCCCCGGGCTCTGGAAACACCATATATTTT.

The chain employs TRBV28 and TRBJ2-3, with a tentative D call TRBD1 (5 bases). Looked up from germline, CDR1 is MDHEN and CDR2 is SYDVKM. V was trimmed by 4 bases and J by 2 bases, leaving 10 bases between them. The CDR3 loop spans 14 amino acids. Written as DNA, the CDR3 is TGTGCCAGCAGTTCCTCCGGACACACAGATACGCAGTATTTT. Translation: CASSSSGHTDTQYF. The full variable domain, rest sourced from reference TRBV28 and TRBJ2-3, is DVKVTQSSRYLVKRTGEKVFLECVQDMDHENMFWYRQDPGLGLRLIYFSYDVKMKEKGDIPEGYSVSREKKERFSLILESASTNQTSMYLCASSSSGHTDTQYFGPGTRLTVL.

V usage is TRBV28 and J usage is TRBJ2-1, with a possible D match to TRBD2 (6 bases). Trimming took off 3 bases at V and 5 bases at J, with 11 bases between the two ends. This CDR3 is 14 amino acids long. From germline, CDR1 is MDHEN and CDR2 SYDVKM. As DNA, the CDR3 is TGTGCCAGCAGTTTGAGGCCGGGAGACAATGAGCAGTTCTTC. It specifies CASSLRPGDNEQFF.

As DNA, the CDR3 is TGCGCCAGCAGTGAAGGCCTAGCGGGAGGCACAGATACGCAGTATTTT. This encodes CASSEGLAGGTDTQYF. The genes are TRBV10-2 and TRBJ2-3; 10 bases line up with TRBD2. The CDR3 totals 16 residues. Looked up from germline, CDR1 is WSHSY and CDR2 is SAAADI. Losses at the gene ends were 3 bases for V and 1 base for J; bases not matched to a gene: 4.

The genes are TRBV7-9 and TRBJ1-1, with TRBD1 matching over 8 bases. The ends lost 1 base at V and 11 bases at J; junction bases unmatched: 18. The CDR3 loop spans 17 amino acids. Germline-derived CDR1 and CDR2 are SEHNR and FQNEAQ (reference sequence). The CDR3 sequence: CASSLVGRRDRNRGAFF. For the CDR3, the DNA is TGTGCCAGCAGCTTAGTGGGCCGACGGGACAGGAACCGAGGGGCTTTCTTT.

This clone was observed at least ten times. The chain joins TRBV5-1 to TRBJ2-7, with D hard to call. Trimming stripped 3 bases from V and 5 bases from J, with 12 bases between. The V gene's germline CDR1 is SGHRS and CDR2 YFSETQ. CDR3 length: 13 amino acids. CDR3 bases: TGCGCCAGCAGCTCCCCGGGTCGGGACGAGCAGTACTTC. Amino acid sequence: CASSSPGRDEQYF.

This chain connects TRBV25-1 to TRBJ1-1; D is perhaps TRBD1 (5 bases). The length of the CDR3 is 15 residues. V shed 3 bases and J shed 2 bases, with 13 bases lying between them. Per germline, CDR1 MGHDK and CDR2 SYGVNS. The CDR3 region has the DNA TGTGCCAGCAGTGACATCAGAGGGGCTAACACTGAAGCTTTCTTT. The encoded protein is CASSDIRGANTEAFF.

The V and J genes are TRBV30 and TRBJ2-5; TRBD1 aligns across 9 bases. The better agreement between TRBJ2-7 and the DNA end casts doubt on the J call. Germline V gene data show CDR1 as GTSNPN and CDR2 as SVGIG (reference sequence). The CDR3 consists of 13 residues. The CDR3 DNA reads TGTGCCTGGAGGGGGACAGGGAACTACGAGCAGTACTTC. This translates into CAWRGTGNYEQYF.

The CDR3: CASSLGGISEAFF. CDR3 nucleotides: TGTGCCAGCAGCTTGGGGGGGATTAGTGAAGCTTTCTTT. The V gene is TRBV5-6, the J gene TRBJ1-1; possible D gene TRBD1, 5 bases. The CDR3 covers 13 residues. V was pared by 0 bases and J by 7 bases, with 10 bases between. Germline loops: CDR1 SGHDT, CDR2 YYEEEE.

This chain connects TRBV27 to TRBJ1-2; 10 bases line up with TRBD1. CDR1 and CDR2 (germline): MNHEY, SMNVEV (reference sequence). With V trimmed by 7 bases and J by 4 bases, 6 bases remained unmatched. The CDR3 loop spans 14 amino acids. The CDR3: CASNSGTGAYGYTF. DNA of the CDR3: TGTGCCAGCAACAGCGGGACAGGGGCCTATGGCTACACCTTC.

The chain is built from TRBV27 and TRBJ1-4; D is unclear. Germline V gives CDR1 MNHEY, CDR2 SMNVEV (reference sequence). V was trimmed by 5 bases and J by 0 bases, leaving 13 bases between them. The CDR3 spans 16 residues. CDR3 protein: CASSDRAVSTNEKLFF. DNA for the CDR3: TGTGCCAGCAGTGATAGGGCAGTTTCAACTAATGAAAAACTGTTTTTT. Together with reference TRBV27 and TRBJ1-4, the CDR3 gives the full variable domain: EAQVTQNPRYLITVTGKKLTVTCSQNMNHEYMSWYRQDPGLGLRQIYYSMNVEVTDKGDVPEGYKVSRKEKRNFPLILESPSPNQTSLYFCASSDRAVSTNEKLFFGSGTQLSVL.

This rearrangement joins TRBV25-1 to TRBJ1-1, with no clear D. The V and J ends lost 1 base and 6 bases respectively, with 15 bases between them. This CDR3 spans 15 amino acids. The germline gives CDR1 MGHDK, CDR2 SYGVNS. The CDR3, as DNA: TGTGCCAGCAGTGAATCAGGTGGGGTTGACGCTGAAGCTTTCTTT. Translated, it gives CASSESGGVDAEAFF.

This chain joins TRBV5-4 and TRBJ1-3; no reliable D call. V lost 1 base and J 4 bases, leaving 6 bases between the germline ends. This CDR3 comprises 13 residues. The germline V gene encodes CDR1 SGHNT and CDR2 YYREEE (reference sequence). CDR3 coding DNA: TGTGCCAGCAGCTTGCTACAGGGAAACACCATATATTTT. It translates to CASSLLQGNTIYF.

The V gene is TRBV6-1, the J gene TRBJ2-1; D possibly corresponds to TRBD1 (5 bases). The length of the CDR3 is 15 residues. Trimming pared 7 bases from V and 1 base from J, leaving 14 bases between. The germline V gene has CDR1 MNHNS and CDR2 SASEGT. Here the CDR3 reads CASKIQEWSYNEQFF. The CDR3 nucleotides are TGTGCCAGCAAGATACAGGAATGGTCCTACAATGAGCAGTTCTTC.

V gene TRBV5-1 combines with J gene TRBJ2-3; 13 positions agree with TRBD2. Germline lookup yields CDR1 SGHRS and CDR2 YFSETQ. Germline trimming cut 3 bases from V and 2 bases from J; bases unmatched to any gene: 3. The CDR3 consists of 16 residues. The CDR3 bases are TGCGCCAGCAGCTGGACTAGCGGGAGTTCCACAGATACGCAGTATTTT. Protein sequence: CASSWTSGSSTDTQYF.

The CDR3 DNA sequence: TGTGCCAGCAATAGACAGGGTCTTATCTACGAGCAGTACTTC. Its protein product is CASNRQGLIYEQYF. V usage is TRBV6-5 and J usage is TRBJ2-7, with TRBD1 matching 7 bases. V shed 7 bases and J 3 bases; nucleotides not matched to a gene: 9. CDR3 length equals 14 residues. CDR1 is MNHEY, CDR2 SVGAGI, per germline.

The chain is built from TRBV28 and TRBJ2-7; maybe TRBD1 (6 bases). V was trimmed by 5 bases and J by 6 bases, leaving 20 bases between them. Germline V gene lookup returns CDR1 MDHEN and CDR2 SYDVKM. The CDR3 is 15 residues long. The DNA for the CDR3 is TGTGCCAGCAGTCCGGGACACCATTACAGAAGCGAGCAGTACTTC. Translating it yields CASSPGHHYRSEQYF.